This T cell receptor beta chain was retrieved from a study of spatial heterogeneity in lung cancer. Trimming shortened V by 7 bases and J by 4 bases, and 19 bases separated the two germline ends. This CDR3 contains 15 residues. In this sample, this clonotype turned up many times. TCRdb re-called the 5' RACE reads with MiXCR, one entry per CDR3 protein. Found here are 20,000 to 25,000 distinct CDR3 sequences, 4.5% to 7% of them singletons; the top ten hold about 37%. Time point noted: sample taken at primary tumor resection. This chain links TRBV23-1 with TRBJ2-5; D remains ambiguous. TRBV23-1 is annotated as an ORF whose role is uncertain. This TCR derives from a male donor with early-stage non-small cell lung cancer. This material consisted of PBMCs, taken at surgery. The chain's CDR3 is CASTQSGCLGETQYF. CDR3 in DNA: TGCGCCAGCACCCAATCGGGTTGCCTAGGAGAGACCCAGTACTTC.